The 15 T cell receptor beta chains below come from one sample, sequenced in a study of Ad26.COV2.S vaccination and SARS-CoV-2 variants. Repertoires were generated with immunoSEQ multiplex PCR, while TCRdb's copy carries only in-frame clones and drops some. The repertoire holds about 280,000 clones, with approximately 89% as singletons. The treatment is: around 19 received Ad26.COV2.S at low or high dose, single or two shots; roughly five received placebo; per-sample allocation not given. Day 63 following the first vaccine or placebo injection was when the samples were taken. The sequences come from peripheral blood, collected in a trial of Ad26.COV2.S vaccine versus placebo. These receptor sequences come from a person aged 18 to 65 who received the Ad26.COV2.S COVID-19 vaccine or a placebo.

The rearrangement links TRBV5-1 to TRBJ2-7; TRBD2 agrees at 14 bases. Looked up from germline, CDR1 is SGHRS and CDR2 is YFSETQ. The CDR3 extends over 17 amino acids. Trimming at V came to 4 bases and at J to 4 bases, leaving 10 bases not matched to a gene. CDR3 bases: TGCGCCAGCAGCGCGGGGACTAGCGGGAGTGTAGGATACGAGCAGTACTTC. Its translation is CASSAGTSGSVGYEQYF.

This sequence joins TRBV3-1 (or the pseudogene TRBV3-2) and TRBJ2-5, with 14 bases matching TRBD2. The CDR3 extends over 15 amino acids. Germline lookup yields CDR1 LGHDT and CDR2 YNNKEL (reference sequence). The J segment lost 8 bases and the V segment lost 2 bases, leaving 4 bases of the junction unmatched. The CDR3 spells CASSQMGTSGGTQYF. The CDR3 region has the DNA TGTGCCAGCAGCCAAATGGGGACTAGCGGGGGCACCCAGTACTTC.

Concerning this clone itself: This sample includes further DNA sequences coding for the same CDR3. The rearrangement uses TRBV5-5 and TRBJ1-2; D remains ambiguous. Germline loops: CDR1 SGHKS, CDR2 YYEKEE (reference sequence). The CDR3 is made up of 13 amino acids. The V end lost 4 bases, the J end lost 2 bases, and 9 bases lay between the germline ends. CDR3 amino acids: CASSPDRNYGYTF. CDR3 nucleotides: TGTGCCAGCAGCCCCGACCGAAACTATGGCTACACCTTC.

Only one count was recorded for this clone. The rearrangement uses TRBV6-5 and TRBJ1-2, with TRBD1 matching over 7 bases. J was trimmed by 5 bases and V by 6 bases; bases with no gene match: 6. The CDR3 spans 13 residues. Germline CDR1 is MNHEY and CDR2 is SVGAGI. The CDR3 region is CASSPGGTYGYTF. The CDR3 bases are TGTGCCAGCAGCCCAGGGGGTACTTATGGCTACACCTTC.

The CDR3: CASSLYRDRAEVATNEKLFF. DNA of the CDR3: TGTGCCAGCAGCTTATATCGGGACAGGGCCGAAGTTGCAACTAATGAAAAACTGTTTTTT. J is TRBJ1-4 and V is TRBV7-6, with 9 bases aligning to TRBD1. With 2 bases clipped from V and 0 bases from J, the junction kept 13 bases outside the gene matches. Germline V gene sequence: CDR1 SGHVS, CDR2 FNYEAQ. The length of the CDR3 is 20 residues.

The rearrangement links TRBV21-1 to TRBJ1-5; the D call of TRBD1 is as the table states it, not checked on the DNA. TRBV21-1 is shown as a pseudogene. CDR3 size: 13 residues. The CDR3 is CARVGQGGQPQHF. The CDR3 DNA reads TGTGCCAGAGTTGGACAGGGAGGTCAGCCCCAGCATTTT.

The chain links TRBV6-4 to TRBJ2-7, with 14 bases lining up with TRBD2. Trimming at V came to 4 bases and at J to 5 bases, leaving 13 bases not matched to a gene. Per the germline V gene, CDR1 is MRHNA and CDR2 is SNTAGT. CDR3 length equals 18 residues. This CDR3 is CASSAPGTSGSIADEQYF. In DNA form, the CDR3 reads TGTGCCAGCAGTGCACCCGGGACTAGCGGGAGTATCGCGGACGAGCAGTACTTC.

This clone was counted a few times. The V gene is TRBV4-2, the J gene TRBJ1-1; no firm D call. There are 16 residues in the CDR3. With 1 base removed from V and 1 base from J, the gap between germline ends came to 13 bases. CDR1 and CDR2 (germline): LGHNA, YNFKEQ. The CDR3 reads CASSQVLASSNTEAFF. CDR3 nucleotides: TGTGCCAGCAGCCAAGTGTTGGCCAGCTCGAACACTGAAGCTTTCTTT.

The V call is TRBV5-1, the J call TRBJ1-1; D remains unclear. This CDR3 contains 14 residues. The V gene's germline CDR1 is SGHRS and CDR2 YFSETQ. Trimming cost V 0 bases and J 5 bases, with 11 bases left between them. CDR3 amino acids: CASSLEVEGTEAFF. In DNA form, the CDR3 reads TGCGCCAGCAGCTTGGAAGTTGAGGGTACTGAAGCTTTCTTT.

V is TRBV4-1 and J is TRBJ2-5; tentatively, D is TRBD1 or TRBD2 (6 bases each). V was cut by 3 bases and J by 0 bases, with 14 bases left in between. In germline, CDR1 is MGHRA, CDR2 YSYEKL. CDR3 length: 16 amino acids. The DNA for the CDR3 is TGCGCCAGCAGCCAGAGGGGGGAAACTAACCAAGAGACCCAGTACTTC. Residues: CASSQRGETNQETQYF.

The chain recombines TRBV7-6 with TRBJ1-2; D gene unclear. The germline V gene has CDR1 SGHVS and CDR2 FNYEAQ. Trimming stripped 2 bases from V and 4 bases from J, with 17 bases between. The CDR3 spans 16 residues. The CDR3: CASSLFSGENSYGYTF. The CDR3 coding sequence is TGTGCCAGCAGCTTATTTTCAGGAGAGAATAGCTATGGCTACACCTTC.

This chain uses TRBV7-9 with TRBJ2-1; TRBD2 matches 8 bases. The germline CDR1 and CDR2 sequences are SEHNR and FQNEAQ (reference sequence). J was trimmed by 8 bases and V by 4 bases; bases with no gene match: 16. This CDR3 has 17 residues. The DNA for the CDR3 is TGTGCCAGCAGCTCCCTGGGCAGGCGGGGGGTCCCGGATGAGCAGTTCTTC. Amino acids: CASSSLGRRGVPDEQFF.

There are a few counts of this clone. V and J are TRBV29-1 and TRBJ1-1; 9 nucleotides agree with TRBD1. The germline CDR1 and CDR2 sequences are SQVTM and ANQGSEA. This CDR3 region has 15 residues. J was trimmed by 4 bases and V by 7 bases; bases with no gene match: 13. As DNA, the CDR3 is TGCAGCGCCTTGGACAGGGGCCTAGTGGGCACTGAAGCTTTCTTT. Its translation is CSALDRGLVGTEAFF.

This clone was seen only once. The V call is TRBV27, the J call TRBJ2-5, with D hard to call. Germline-derived CDR1 and CDR2 are MNHEY and SMNVEV (reference sequence). V was trimmed by 3 bases and J by 5 bases, leaving 16 bases between them. This CDR3 is 15 amino acids long. As DNA, the CDR3 is TGTGCCAGCAGTTTCAGCCCCCCCCTGGGGGAGACCCAGTACTTC. As protein: CASSFSPPLGETQYF.

V usage is TRBV19 and J usage is TRBJ1-2; 9 bases match TRBD1. There are 15 residues in the CDR3. The V and J ends lost 4 bases and 2 bases, in that order; junction bases with no gene match: 5. CDR1 is LNHDA and CDR2 is SQIVND in the germline V gene (reference sequence). This chain's CDR3 is CASSTQTGGNYGYTF. CDR3 in DNA: TGTGCCAGTAGTACCCAGACAGGGGGAAACTATGGCTACACCTTC.